A single sample gave rise to the 5 T cell receptor beta chains below, sequenced in a study of shared clonotypes between healthy human individuals. Data came from immunoSEQ multiplex PCR; TCRdb stores just in-frame clones and leaves some out. Of 450,000 or so clones listed, roughly 80% are singletons. The specimen sequenced was PBMCs. The receptors derive from a woman between 35 and 50 years old in good health. Some clones in this sample may be carry-over from other donors' samples.

V is TRBV30 and J is TRBJ1-5, with D perhaps matching TRBD1 (6 bases). The CDR3 loop spans 13 amino acids. CDR1 is GTSNPN, CDR2 SVGIG, per germline (reference sequence). V was clipped by 0 bases and J by 7 bases, with 10 bases between them. DNA for the CDR3: TGTGCCTGGAGTGTGGGGGCTGGACAGCCCCAGCATTTT. Translating gives CAWSVGAGQPQHF.

The genes are TRBV6-5 and TRBJ2-6; D remains unclear. Trimming pared 0 bases from V and 0 bases from J, leaving 6 bases between. The V gene's germline CDR1 is MNHEY and CDR2 SVGAGI. The CDR3 is 16 amino acids. The CDR3 region is CASSYSAVSGANVLTF. DNA of the CDR3: TGTGCCAGCAGTTACTCGGCAGTCTCTGGGGCCAACGTCCTGACTTTC.

In DNA form, the CDR3 reads TGTGCCAGCAGCTTCCTAACGGACACAAACACTGAAGCTTTCTTT. Residues: CASSFLTDTNTEAFF. This chain links TRBV5-4 with TRBJ1-1; possibly TRBD1 for D (5 bases). The germline V and J ends were trimmed by 2 bases and 2 bases, with 13 bases remaining between them. Germline CDR1 reads SGHNT; CDR2 reads YYREEE (reference sequence). This CDR3 comprises 15 residues.

This clone has a single count. This chain uses TRBV30 with TRBJ2-7; unclear D gene. This CDR3 region has 12 residues. Per the germline V gene, CDR1 is GTSNPN and CDR2 is SVGIG (reference sequence). The V gene lost 0 bases and the J gene lost 2 bases, with 5 bases spanning the gap. CDR3 sequence reads: CAWSVSTYEQYF. DNA for the CDR3: TGTGCCTGGAGTGTATCCACCTACGAGCAGTACTTC.

About this clone itself: A junction end diverges from the germline sequence, so it may reflect a read error. The chain joins TRBV7-9 to TRBJ2-7; 12 positions match TRBD2. CDR1 and CDR2 from the germline V gene are SEHNR and FQNEAQ (reference sequence). This CDR3 region has 14 residues. The CDR3 sequence: CASSLAGGAYEQYF. As DNA, the CDR3 is TGTGCCAGCAGCCTAGCGGGAGGGGCCTACGAGCAGTACTTC.